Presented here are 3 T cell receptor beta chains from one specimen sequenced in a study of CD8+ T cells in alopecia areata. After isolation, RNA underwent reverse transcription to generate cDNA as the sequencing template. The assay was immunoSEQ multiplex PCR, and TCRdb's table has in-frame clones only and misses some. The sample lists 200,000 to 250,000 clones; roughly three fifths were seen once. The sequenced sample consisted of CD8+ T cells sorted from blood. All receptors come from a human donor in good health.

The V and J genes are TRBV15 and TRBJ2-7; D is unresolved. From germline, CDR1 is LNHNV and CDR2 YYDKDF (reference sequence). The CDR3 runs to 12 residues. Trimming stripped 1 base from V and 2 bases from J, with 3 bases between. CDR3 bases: TGTGCCACCAGCAGAGGTACCTACGAGCAGTACTTC. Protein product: CATSRGTYEQYF.

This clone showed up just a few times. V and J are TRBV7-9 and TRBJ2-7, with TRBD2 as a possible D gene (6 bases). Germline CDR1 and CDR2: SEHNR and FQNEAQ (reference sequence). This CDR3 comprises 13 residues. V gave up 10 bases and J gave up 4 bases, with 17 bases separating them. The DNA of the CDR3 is TGTGCCACCACTGGGGGGATTGAATACGAGCAGTACTTC. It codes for CATTGGIEYEQYF.

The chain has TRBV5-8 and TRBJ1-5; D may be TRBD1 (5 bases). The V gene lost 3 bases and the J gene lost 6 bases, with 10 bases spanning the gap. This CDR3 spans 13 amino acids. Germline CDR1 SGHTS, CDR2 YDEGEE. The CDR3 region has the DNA TGTGCCAGCAGCTCGCCAAGGGGTCAGCCCCAGCATTTT. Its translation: CASSSPRGQPQHF.